This T cell receptor (beta chain) derives from a study of Ad26.COV2.S vaccination and SARS-CoV-2 variants. Looking at the study overall: The donor participated in the COV1001 trial, in its Ad26.COV2.S arm. The study gave Ad26.COV2.S intramuscularly, once or twice 56 days apart.

V was pared by 0 bases and J by 7 bases, with 6 bases of the junction left unmatched. Germline V gives CDR1 SGDLS, CDR2 YYNGEE. The CDR3 extends over 15 amino acids. In its sample, this clone was seen once. Its antigen is undetermined. Findings of the study overall: The study found similar non-spike TCR breadth in vaccine and placebo recipients. Vaccine recipients showed a spike-specific TCR breadth that was higher than in placebo recipients.

TCRdb's table, derived via immunoSEQ multiplex PCR, lists solely in-frame clones and lacks some. In the table there are roughly 300,000 clones, 86% of which are singletons. Regarding treatment: some 20 received Ad26.COV2.S at low or high dose, single or two shots; about five received placebo; per-sample allocation not given. Collection of the samples took place on day 63 after the first injection of vaccine or placebo. The source was peripheral blood, collected in a trial of Ad26.COV2.S vaccine versus placebo. The V and J genes are TRBV9 and TRBJ1-2; 10 bases align to TRBD1. The clonotype originates from a person between 18 and 65 years old who received the Ad26.COV2.S COVID-19 vaccine or a placebo. The CDR3 coding sequence is TGTGCCAGCAGCGTAGACCGGGACAGGGGTTCTGGCTACACCTTC. It codes for CASSVDRDRGSGYTF.